This T cell receptor beta chain stems from a study of blood T cell repertoires in COVID-19. Recruitment covered roughly 24 US areas and drew participants whose ages spanned roughly 18 to 89 years. Participants' reported clinical history set cohort assignment. A PCR-confirmed or clinician-diagnosed COVID-19 case had contacted exposed participants within 2 weeks of entry. The CDR3 length is 14 residues. The germline CDR1 and CDR2 sequences are SNHLY and FYNNEI. Trimming at V came to 2 bases and at J to 10 bases, leaving 5 bases not matched to a gene. Clones were read by immunoSEQ multiplex PCR, and TCRdb kept only the in-frame ones, dropping some. The sample lists about 300,000 clones, nearly 90% seen once, with 2.5% to 3% in the top ten.

This clonotype was obtained from a woman in her forties or fifties who had been exposed to COVID-19. The chain is built from TRBV2 and TRBJ1-6, with TRBD1 matching over 7 bases. Sequencing was performed on PBMCs or T cells enriched from blood (not recorded which). The CDR3 reads CASSEQTGPSPLHF. CDR3 coding DNA: TGTGCCAGCAGTGAACAGACAGGGCCCTCACCCCTCCACTTT.